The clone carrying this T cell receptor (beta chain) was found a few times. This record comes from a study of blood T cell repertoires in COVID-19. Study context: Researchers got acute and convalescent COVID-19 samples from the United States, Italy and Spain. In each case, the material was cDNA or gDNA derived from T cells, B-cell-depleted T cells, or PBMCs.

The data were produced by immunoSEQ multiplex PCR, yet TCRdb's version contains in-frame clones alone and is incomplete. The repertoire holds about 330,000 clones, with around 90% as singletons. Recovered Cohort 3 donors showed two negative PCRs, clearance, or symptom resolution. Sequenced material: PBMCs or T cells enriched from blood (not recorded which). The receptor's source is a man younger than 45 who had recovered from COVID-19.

CDR3 coding DNA: TGTGCCAGTACCATAACTAGCGGGGGTGGATTCACCGGGGAGCTGTTTTTT. Protein sequence: CASTITSGGGFTGELFF. This chain links TRBV19 with TRBJ2-2; 11 bases line up with TRBD2. The CDR3 contains 17 residues. With 7 bases clipped from V and 4 bases from J, the junction kept 11 bases outside the gene matches. The germline V gene has CDR1 LNHDA and CDR2 SQIVND (reference sequence). Using reference TRBV19 and TRBJ2-2 for the parts outside the CDR3, the full variable domain is DGGITQSPKYLFRKEGQNVTLSCEQNLNHDAMYWYRQDPGQGLRLIYYSQIVNDFQKGDIAEGYSVSREKKESFPLTVTSAQKNPTAFYLCASTITSGGGFTGELFFGEGSRLTVL.